The 20 T cell receptor beta chains below come from one sample, sequenced in a study of blood T cell repertoires in COVID-19. The protocol was immunoSEQ multiplex PCR, while the TCRdb copy is restricted to in-frame clones and leaves out a portion. The table has approximately 170,000 clones, 70% to 90% seen once. The sequencing input was peripheral blood. These receptors came from a woman older than 75 with COVID-19, enrolled during active disease.

The chain links TRBV19 to TRBJ2-5, with D perhaps matching TRBD1 (5 bases). This CDR3 is built from 13 residues. The germline V gene encodes CDR1 LNHDA and CDR2 SQIVND (reference sequence). Trimming cost V 4 bases and J 4 bases, with 10 bases left between them. CDR3: CASSTQGRETQYF. The CDR3 region has the DNA TGTGCCAGTAGTACTCAGGGTAGAGAGACCCAGTACTTC.

This chain links TRBV6-5 with TRBJ1-2; 9 bases are a match to TRBD1. This CDR3 is 15 amino acids long. CDR1 MNHEY and CDR2 SVGAGI come from the germline V gene. The trim removed 8 bases at V and 4 bases at J, leaving 11 bases unmatched. The CDR3 loop is CASSLNPDRGYGYTF. As DNA, the CDR3 is TGTGCCAGCTCCCTGAACCCGGACAGGGGCTATGGCTACACCTTC.

In its sample, this clone was seen once. The chain has TRBV7-9 and TRBJ2-2; 12 bases align to TRBD2. Germline CDR1 is SEHNR and CDR2 is FQNEAQ (reference sequence). V lost 4 bases to trimming and J lost 5 bases; unmatched junction nucleotides: 8. The CDR3 has 17 amino acids. DNA for the CDR3: TGTGCCAGCAGCTCAACTAGCGGGAGGAGTGGTACCGGGGAGCTGTTTTTT. Its protein product is CASSSTSGRSGTGELFF.

This chain links TRBV2 with TRBJ1-6; D perhaps matches TRBD1 (5 bases). Germline values: CDR1 SNHLY, CDR2 FYNNEI. The CDR3 loop spans 14 amino acids. Trimming took off 6 bases at V and 4 bases at J, with 10 bases between the two ends. The CDR3 is CASRKTVYNSPLHF. The CDR3 region has the DNA TGTGCCAGCAGAAAGACAGTTTATAATTCACCCCTCCACTTT.

This clone was recorded only once. The V call is TRBV7-8, the J call TRBJ1-5; the match to TRBD1 covers 7 bases. The CDR3 loop spans 16 amino acids. CDR1 and CDR2 (germline): SGHVS, FQNEAQ. The ends lost 3 bases at V and 0 bases at J; junction bases unmatched: 5. The CDR3 reads CASSFTGANSNQPQHF. As DNA, the CDR3 is TGTGCCAGCAGCTTTACAGGGGCTAATAGCAATCAGCCCCAGCATTTT.

The CDR3 nucleotides read TGTGCCAGCAGCCAGGCGGAGGAGAGGCGGCAGACCCAGTACTTC. Amino acid sequence: CASSQAEERRQTQYF. The chain links TRBV4-2 to TRBJ2-5, with a weak D call TRBD2 (5 bases). Trimming took off 3 bases at V and 6 bases at J, with 17 bases between the two ends. Germline loops: CDR1 LGHNA, CDR2 YNFKEQ. The CDR3 is 15 amino acids.

V usage is TRBV24-1 and J usage is TRBJ2-2; TRBD1 matches 9 bases. J was trimmed by 5 bases and V by 7 bases; bases with no gene match: 4. Germline V gene data show CDR1 as KGHDR and CDR2 as SFDVKD. This CDR3 is built from 14 residues. Here the CDR3 reads CATRGQGRTGELFF. CDR3 bases: TGTGCCACCAGGGGACAGGGACGGACCGGGGAGCTGTTTTTT.

A few counts support this clone. The rearrangement uses TRBV11-2 and TRBJ1-2; the D gene is possibly TRBD1 (6 bases). The CDR3 runs to 16 residues. CDR1 is SGHAT, CDR2 FQNNGV, per germline. V was shortened by 5 bases and J by 1 base, with 17 bases between the two germline ends. The CDR3 DNA follows: TGTGCCAGCAGCCTCGGGGGGCCCCACCTTAACTATGGCTACACCTTC. Residues: CASSLGGPHLNYGYTF.

To note about this clone: The junction departs from the called germline gene at one end, perhaps through a read error. The rearrangement uses TRBV5-6 and TRBJ1-5; D unresolved. Germline values: CDR1 SGHDT, CDR2 YYEEEE. This CDR3 comprises 14 residues. This CDR3 reads CANSFGGLNQPQHF. DNA for the CDR3: TGTGCCAACAGCTTCGGAGGCCTTAATCAGCCCCAGCATTTT.

The chain employs TRBV7-2 and TRBJ2-7, with D possibly TRBD2 on 6 matching bases. The CDR3 length is 13 residues. Per the germline V gene, CDR1 is SGHTA and CDR2 is FQGNSA. The V and J ends lost 3 bases and 2 bases respectively, with 8 bases between them. In DNA, the CDR3 is TGTGCCAGCAGCTTGACTAGAACCTACGAGCAGTACTTC. Its translation is CASSLTRTYEQYF.

The CDR3 reads CASSWGQDYEQYF. The CDR3 region has the DNA TGTGCCAGCAGTTGGGGACAGGACTACGAGCAGTACTTC. This chain links TRBV6-6 with TRBJ2-7, with 8 nucleotides matching TRBD1. The V segment lost 4 bases and the J segment 3 bases; nucleotides outside the gene matches: 2. Per germline, CDR1 MNHNY and CDR2 SVGAGI (reference sequence). This CDR3 is 13 amino acids long.

The chain combines TRBV19 with TRBJ2-7; TRBD2 aligns across 9 bases. Germline assignment: CDR1 LNHDA and CDR2 SQIVND (reference sequence). V was clipped by 1 base and J by 2 bases; unmatched bases: 3. The CDR3 is made up of 15 amino acids. The DNA of the CDR3 is TGTGCCAGTAGTATAGGACTAGCGGTTCCCTACGAGCAGTACTTC. Protein: CASSIGLAVPYEQYF.

The chain is built from TRBV4-3 and TRBJ1-1; TRBD1 might be the D (6 bases). Germline V lookup: CDR1 LGHNA, CDR2 YSLEER. The CDR3 runs 17 residues. The ends were cut back, 4 bases at V and 0 bases at J, with 18 bases in the middle. The CDR3 sequence: CASSLYALTGVNTEAFF. In nucleotides, the CDR3 is TGCGCCAGCAGCCTCTACGCTCTGACAGGCGTGAACACTGAAGCTTTCTTT.

This sequence joins TRBV7-6 and TRBJ2-1, with TRBD2 matching over 9 bases. V was pared by 5 bases and J by 3 bases, with 5 bases of the junction left unmatched. CDR3 length equals 15 residues. The germline gives CDR1 SGHVS, CDR2 FNYEAQ. As DNA, the CDR3 is TGTGCCAGCAGCCCTAGCGGGAATTACTACAATGAGCAGTTCTTC. This codes for CASSPSGNYYNEQFF.

V usage is TRBV12-5 and J usage is TRBJ2-3, with 12 bases matching TRBD2. The CDR3 is 17 amino acids. Germline V CDR1 and CDR2: LGHNT, FRNRAP. V shed 7 bases, J shed 4 bases, and the junction held 12 bases outside the gene matches. The CDR3 region has the DNA TGTGCTAGTGCCCCCGGACTAGCGGGACTCTTTCCAGATACGCAGTATTTT. Translating it yields CASAPGLAGLFPDTQYF.

This clone is a singleton in its sample. The chain joins TRBV2 to TRBJ1-5; 12 nucleotides line up with TRBD1. Germline V gene lookup returns CDR1 SNHLY and CDR2 FYNNEI. CDR3 length: 15 amino acids. V trimming: 5 bases; J trimming: 7 bases; junction bases outside the gene matches: 6. The CDR3 protein is CASSPGTGGHQPQHF. The CDR3 bases are TGTGCCAGCAGTCCCGGGACAGGGGGCCACCAGCCCCAGCATTTT.

The chain uses TRBV6-2 or TRBV6-3 and TRBJ2-5, with TRBD2 as a possible D gene (5 bases). V shed 3 bases and J shed 5 bases, with 7 bases lying between them. CDR3 size: 12 residues. Germline V gene data show CDR1 as MNHEY and CDR2 as SVGEGT. CDR3 DNA: TGTGCCAGCAGTTATGGCGGGGAGACCCAGTACTTC. It encodes CASSYGGETQYF.

The genes are TRBV3-1 (or the pseudogene TRBV3-2) and TRBJ1-1; D is ambiguous. Germline values: CDR1 LGHDT, CDR2 YNNKEL (reference sequence). V was pared by 2 bases and J by 0 bases, with 7 bases between. CDR3 length: 14 amino acids. CDR3 amino acids: CASSQRELNTEAFF. CDR3 in DNA: TGTGCCAGCAGCCAACGGGAATTGAACACTGAAGCTTTCTTT.

The rearrangement uses TRBV7-6 and TRBJ1-1, with D possibly matching TRBD1 (5 bases). This CDR3 is 11 amino acids long. Germline V lookup: CDR1 SGHVS, CDR2 FNYEAQ. Trimming pared 6 bases from V and 10 bases from J, leaving 12 bases between. CDR3 sequence (DNA): TGTGCCAGCAGTCCCGACAGCCGAGCTTTCTTT. Translated: CASSPDSRAFF.

This rearrangement joins TRBV28 to TRBJ1-1; the D is unclear. V was cut by 4 bases and J by 7 bases, with 10 bases left in between. Germline lookup yields CDR1 MDHEN and CDR2 SYDVKM. The CDR3 has 12 residues. This CDR3 is CASSSTPGEAFF. DNA for the CDR3: TGTGCCAGCAGTTCGACGCCAGGTGAAGCTTTCTTT.